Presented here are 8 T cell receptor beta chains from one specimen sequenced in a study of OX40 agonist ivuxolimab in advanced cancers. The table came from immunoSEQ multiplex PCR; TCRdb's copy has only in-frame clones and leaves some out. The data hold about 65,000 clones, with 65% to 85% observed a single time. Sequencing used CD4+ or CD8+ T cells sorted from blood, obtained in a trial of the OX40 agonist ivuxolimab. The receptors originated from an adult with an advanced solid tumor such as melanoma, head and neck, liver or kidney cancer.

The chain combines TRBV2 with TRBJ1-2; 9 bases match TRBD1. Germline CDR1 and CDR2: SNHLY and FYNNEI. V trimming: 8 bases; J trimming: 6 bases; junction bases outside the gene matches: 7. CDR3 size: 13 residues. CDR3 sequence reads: CASQDRGYDGYTF. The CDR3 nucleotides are TGTGCCAGCCAGGACAGGGGTTACGATGGCTACACCTTC.

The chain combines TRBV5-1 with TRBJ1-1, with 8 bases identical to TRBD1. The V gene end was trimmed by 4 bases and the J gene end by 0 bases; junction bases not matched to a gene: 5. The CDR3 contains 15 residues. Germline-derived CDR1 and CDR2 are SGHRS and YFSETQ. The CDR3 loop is CASSGQGDVNTEAFF. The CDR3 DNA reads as TGCGCCAGCAGCGGACAGGGAGACGTGAACACTGAAGCTTTCTTT.

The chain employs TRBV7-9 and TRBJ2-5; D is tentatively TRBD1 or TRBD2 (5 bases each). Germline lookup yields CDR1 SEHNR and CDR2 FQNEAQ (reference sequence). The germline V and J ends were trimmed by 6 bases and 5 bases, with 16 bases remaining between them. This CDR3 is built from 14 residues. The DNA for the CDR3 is TGTGCCAGCAGTTCCGTTCGGGACCGGGAGACCCAGTACTTC. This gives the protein CASSSVRDRETQYF.

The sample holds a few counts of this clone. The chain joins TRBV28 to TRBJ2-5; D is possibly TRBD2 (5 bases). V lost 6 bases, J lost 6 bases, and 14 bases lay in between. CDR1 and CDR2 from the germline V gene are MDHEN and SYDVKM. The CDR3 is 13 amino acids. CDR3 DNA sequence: TGTGCCAGCAGCCCGACTACCCACAAGACCCAGTACTTC. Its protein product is CASSPTTHKTQYF.

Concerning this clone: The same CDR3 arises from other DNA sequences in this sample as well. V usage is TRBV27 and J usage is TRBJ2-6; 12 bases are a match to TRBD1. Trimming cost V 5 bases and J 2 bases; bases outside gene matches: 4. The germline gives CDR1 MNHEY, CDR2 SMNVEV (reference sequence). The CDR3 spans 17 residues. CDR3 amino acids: CASSRGTGGAGANVLTF. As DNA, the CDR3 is TGTGCCAGCAGTAGGGGGACAGGGGGCGCTGGGGCCAACGTCCTGACTTTC.

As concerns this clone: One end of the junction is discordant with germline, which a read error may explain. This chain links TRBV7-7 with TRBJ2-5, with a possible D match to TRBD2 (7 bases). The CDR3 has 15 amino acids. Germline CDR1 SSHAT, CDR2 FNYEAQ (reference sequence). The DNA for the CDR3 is TGTGCTAGCAGCTTAGGAGGGGGGGCCCAAGAGACCCAGTACTTC. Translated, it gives CASSLGGGAQETQYF.

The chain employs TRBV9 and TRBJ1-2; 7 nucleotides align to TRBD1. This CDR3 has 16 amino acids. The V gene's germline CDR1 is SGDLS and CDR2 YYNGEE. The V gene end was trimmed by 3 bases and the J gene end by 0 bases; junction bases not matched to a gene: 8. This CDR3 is CASSARPGQTNYGYTF. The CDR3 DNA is TGTGCCAGCAGCGCCCGGCCGGGACAGACTAACTATGGCTACACCTTC.

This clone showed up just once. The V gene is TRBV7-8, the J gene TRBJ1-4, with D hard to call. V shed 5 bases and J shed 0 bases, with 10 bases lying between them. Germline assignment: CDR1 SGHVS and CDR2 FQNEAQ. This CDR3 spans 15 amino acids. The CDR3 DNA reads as TGTGCCAGCAGCCCGATCGGAACAACTAATGAAAAACTGTTTTTT. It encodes CASSPIGTTNEKLFF.